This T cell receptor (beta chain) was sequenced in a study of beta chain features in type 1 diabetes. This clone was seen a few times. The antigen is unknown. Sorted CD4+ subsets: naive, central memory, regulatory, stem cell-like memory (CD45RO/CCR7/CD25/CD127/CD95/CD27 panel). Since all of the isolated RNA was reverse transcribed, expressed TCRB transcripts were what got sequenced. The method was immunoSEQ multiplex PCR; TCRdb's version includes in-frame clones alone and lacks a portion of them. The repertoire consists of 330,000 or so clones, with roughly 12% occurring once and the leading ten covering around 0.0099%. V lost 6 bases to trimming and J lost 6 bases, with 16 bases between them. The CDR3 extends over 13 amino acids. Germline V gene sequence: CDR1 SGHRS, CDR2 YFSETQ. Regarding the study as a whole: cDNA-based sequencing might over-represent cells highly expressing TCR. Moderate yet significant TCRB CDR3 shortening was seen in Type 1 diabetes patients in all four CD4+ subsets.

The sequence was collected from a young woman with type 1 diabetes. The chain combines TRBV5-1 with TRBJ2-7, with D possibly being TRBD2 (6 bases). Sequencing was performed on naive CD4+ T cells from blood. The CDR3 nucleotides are TGCGCCAGCACGGGGGTTGTGGGGTTCGAGCAGTACTTC. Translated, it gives CASTGVVGFEQYF.